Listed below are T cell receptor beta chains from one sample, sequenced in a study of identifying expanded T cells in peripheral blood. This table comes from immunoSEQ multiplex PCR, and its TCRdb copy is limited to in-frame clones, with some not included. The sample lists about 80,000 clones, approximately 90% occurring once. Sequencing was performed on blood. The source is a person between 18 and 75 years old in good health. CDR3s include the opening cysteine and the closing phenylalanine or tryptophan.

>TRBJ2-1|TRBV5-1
CASSLWGNSYNEQFF
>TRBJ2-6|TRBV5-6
CASSFTLGANVLTF
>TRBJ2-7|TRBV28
CASSEQGTIPYEQYF
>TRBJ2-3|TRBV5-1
CASSLAIANTDTQYF
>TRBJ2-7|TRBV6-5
CASSYKGIREQYF
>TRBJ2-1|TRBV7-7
CASSVQRGSDEQFF
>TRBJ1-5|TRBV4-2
CASSQSGQGNQPQHF
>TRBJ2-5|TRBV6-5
CASSSSSGGPRETQYF
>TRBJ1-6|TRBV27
CASSLGQGLENSPLHF
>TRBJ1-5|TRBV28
CASRQGQGIRNQPQHF